The T cell receptor beta chain under discussion was sequenced for a study of blood T cell repertoires in COVID-19. The protocol was immunoSEQ multiplex PCR, while the TCRdb copy is restricted to in-frame clones and leaves out a portion. The sample shows 300,000 to 350,000 clones, roughly 86% of them seen only once. CDR1 is WSHSY and CDR2 is SAAADI in the germline V gene. Trimming cost V 3 bases and J 2 bases, with 7 bases left between them. The CDR3 has 13 amino acids. The sequenced sample consisted of PBMCs or T cells enriched from blood (not recorded which). This clonotype originated in a woman aged 25-40 years who had been exposed to COVID-19. The chain joins TRBV10-2 to TRBJ1-2; D gene uncertain. The CDR3 coding sequence is TGCGCCAGCAGTGAATCTCGGAACTATGGCTACACCTTC. This translates into CASSESRNYGYTF.